This T cell receptor beta chain was captured in a study of T cells in Graves' hyperthyroidism and ophthalmopathy. Study results and limitations: Blood also contained most expanded thyroid clonotypes above 0.001.

Amplification yielded TCR beta CDR3 regions, with RNA transcripts as the source. The HTBI set primed first-round TCR CDR3 RT-PCR. TCRdb itself ran the multiplex PCR reads through MiXCR, one entry per CDR3 protein. The table has about 160,000 distinct CDR3 sequences, 9.4% seen once; the top ten hold approximately 24%. V lost 7 bases to trimming and J lost 2 bases, with 16 bases between them. The CDR3 runs 14 residues. Per germline, CDR1 DFQATT and CDR2 SNEGSKA (reference sequence). In this sample, this clonotype turned up many times. As yet, its antigen is unknown. The PBMCs had their origin in 10 ml of fresh peripheral blood.

This TCR derives from a young woman with Graves' hyperthyroidism that later progressed to Graves' ophthalmopathy. Material: blood. The V gene is TRBV20-1, the J gene TRBJ2-3, with D tentatively TRBD1 (5 bases). CDR3 DNA sequence: TGCAGTGTAACTGGAAGGGGTGACACAGATACGCAGTATTTT. This gives the protein CSVTGRGDTDTQYF.